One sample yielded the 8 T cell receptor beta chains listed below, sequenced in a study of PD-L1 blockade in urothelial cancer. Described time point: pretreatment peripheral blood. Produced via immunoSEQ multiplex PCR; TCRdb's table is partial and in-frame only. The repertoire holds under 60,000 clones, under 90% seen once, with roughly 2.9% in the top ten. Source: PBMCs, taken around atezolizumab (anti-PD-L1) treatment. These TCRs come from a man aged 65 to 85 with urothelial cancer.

The CDR3 DNA follows: TGTGCCAGCAGCATAGGGGCTCCGGGACAACCCAACTATGGCTACACCTTC. Translating it yields CASSIGAPGQPNYGYTF. J is TRBJ1-2 and V is TRBV28, with a tentative D call TRBD1 (6 bases). This CDR3 is 17 amino acids long. In germline, CDR1 is MDHEN, CDR2 SYDVKM. Between the trimmed V and J ends, which lost 6 bases and 2 bases, there was a span of 22 bases.

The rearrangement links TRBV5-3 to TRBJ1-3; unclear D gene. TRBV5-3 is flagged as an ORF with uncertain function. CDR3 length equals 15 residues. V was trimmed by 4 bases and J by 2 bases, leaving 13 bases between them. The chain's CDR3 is CARSTGMRPGNTIYF. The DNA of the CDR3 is TGTGCCAGAAGCACCGGAATGAGGCCTGGAAACACCATATATTTT.

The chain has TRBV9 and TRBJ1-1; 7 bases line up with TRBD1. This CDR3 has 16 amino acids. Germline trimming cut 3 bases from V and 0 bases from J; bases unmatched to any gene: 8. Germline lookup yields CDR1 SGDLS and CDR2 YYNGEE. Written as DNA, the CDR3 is TGTGCCAGCAGCGAATACAGGGGTGGCATGAACACTGAAGCTTTCTTT. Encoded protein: CASSEYRGGMNTEAFF.

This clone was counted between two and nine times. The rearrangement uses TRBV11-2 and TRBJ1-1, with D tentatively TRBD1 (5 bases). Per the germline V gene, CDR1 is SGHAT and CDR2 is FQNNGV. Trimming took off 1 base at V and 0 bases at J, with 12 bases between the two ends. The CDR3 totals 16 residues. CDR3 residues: CASSLGSGGMNTEAFF. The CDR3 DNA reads TGTGCCAGCAGCTTAGGGTCGGGGGGAATGAACACTGAAGCTTTCTTT.

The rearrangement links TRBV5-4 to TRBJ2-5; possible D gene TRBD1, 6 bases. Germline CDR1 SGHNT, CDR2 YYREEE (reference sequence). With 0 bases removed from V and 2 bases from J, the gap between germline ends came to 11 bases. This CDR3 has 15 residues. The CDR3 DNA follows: TGTGCCAGCAGCTTGGGACGCCAGGGGCAAGAGACCCAGTACTTC. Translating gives CASSLGRQGQETQYF.

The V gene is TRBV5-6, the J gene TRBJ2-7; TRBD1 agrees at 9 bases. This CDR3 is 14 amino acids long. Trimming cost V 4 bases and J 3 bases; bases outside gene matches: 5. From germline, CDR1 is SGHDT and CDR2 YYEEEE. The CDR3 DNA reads TGTGCCAGCAGCCGTCCGGACAGGGGCTACGAGCAGTACTTC. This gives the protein CASSRPDRGYEQYF.

CDR3 nucleotides: TGTGCCAGCAGTTACAGGGCTCGTGAAAAACTGTTTTTT. Its protein is CASSYRAREKLFF. The chain recombines TRBV28 with TRBJ1-4; tentative D call: TRBD1 (6 bases). Germline V gives CDR1 MDHEN, CDR2 SYDVKM. The ends were cut back, 4 bases at V and 7 bases at J, with 10 bases in the middle. The length of the CDR3 is 13 residues.

CDR3 sequence reads: CASSFTDREQYREQFF. The CDR3 DNA is TGTGCCAGCAGCTTCACTGACAGGGAGCAATATCGGGAGCAGTTCTTC. The gene calls are TRBV7-3 and TRBJ2-1; TRBD1 aligns across 7 bases. V lost 3 bases to trimming and J lost 10 bases; unmatched junction nucleotides: 15. CDR1 is SGHTA, CDR2 FQGTGA, per germline. The CDR3 runs to 16 residues.